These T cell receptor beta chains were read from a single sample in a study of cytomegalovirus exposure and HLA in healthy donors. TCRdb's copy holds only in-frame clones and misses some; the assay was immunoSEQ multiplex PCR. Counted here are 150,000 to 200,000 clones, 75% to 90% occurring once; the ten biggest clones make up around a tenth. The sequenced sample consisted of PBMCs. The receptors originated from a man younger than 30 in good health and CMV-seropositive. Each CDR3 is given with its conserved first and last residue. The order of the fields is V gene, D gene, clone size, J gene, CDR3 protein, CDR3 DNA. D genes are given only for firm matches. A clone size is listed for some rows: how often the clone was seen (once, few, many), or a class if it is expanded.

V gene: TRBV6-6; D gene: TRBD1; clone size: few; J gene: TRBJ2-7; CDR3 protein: CASSYYTGVEQYF; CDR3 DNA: TGTGCCAGCAGTTACTATACAGGGGTCGAGCAGTACTTC
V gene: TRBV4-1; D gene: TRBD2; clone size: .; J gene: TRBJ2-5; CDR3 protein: CASSPGLAGKETQYF; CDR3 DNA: TGCGCCAGCAGCCCGGGACTAGCGGGGAAAGAGACCCAGTACTTC
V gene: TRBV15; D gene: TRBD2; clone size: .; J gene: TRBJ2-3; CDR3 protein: CATRTSGRDTQYF; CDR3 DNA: TGTGCCACTAGGACTAGCGGGAGAGATACGCAGTATTTT
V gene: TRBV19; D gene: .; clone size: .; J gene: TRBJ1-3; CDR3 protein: CASSGGSSGNTIYF; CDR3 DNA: TGTGCCAGTAGTGGCGGAAGCTCCGGAAACACCATATATTTT
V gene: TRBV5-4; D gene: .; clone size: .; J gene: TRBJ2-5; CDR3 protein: CASSPGQLQETQYF; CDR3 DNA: TGTGCCAGCAGCCCCGGACAGCTACAAGAGACCCAGTACTTC
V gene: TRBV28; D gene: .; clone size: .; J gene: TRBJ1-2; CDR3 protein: CASLPGGRRGYTF; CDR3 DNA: TGTGCCAGCCTCCCGGGTGGCAGGAGGGGCTACACCTTC
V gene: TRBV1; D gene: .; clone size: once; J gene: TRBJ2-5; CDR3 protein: CTSSQDRERELVQRPQYF; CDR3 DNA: TGCACCAGCAGCCAAGATAGAGAGCGGGAACTAGTTCAGAGGCCCCAGTACTTC
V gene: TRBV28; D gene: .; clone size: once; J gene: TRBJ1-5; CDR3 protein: CASSLIGGSNQPQHF; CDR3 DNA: TGTGCCAGCAGTTTAATCGGGGGGAGCAATCAGCCCCAGCATTTT
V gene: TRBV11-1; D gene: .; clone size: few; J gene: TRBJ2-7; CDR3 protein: CASSLAGSSYEQYF; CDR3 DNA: TGTGCCAGCAGCTTAGCCGGTAGCTCCTACGAGCAGTACTTC
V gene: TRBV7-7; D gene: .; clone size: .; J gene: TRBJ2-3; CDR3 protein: CASSSGLSTDTQYF; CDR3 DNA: TGTGCTAGCAGCTCTGGACTTAGCACAGATACGCAGTATTTT
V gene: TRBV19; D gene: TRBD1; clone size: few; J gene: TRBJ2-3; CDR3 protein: CASSAGQVSTDTQYF; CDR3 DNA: TGTGCCAGTAGTGCGGGACAGGTGAGCACAGATACGCAGTATTTT
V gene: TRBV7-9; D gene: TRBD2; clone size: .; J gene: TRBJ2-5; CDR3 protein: CASSPSGGLQETQYF; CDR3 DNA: TGTGCCAGCAGCCCTAGCGGGGGGCTGCAAGAGACCCAGTACTTC
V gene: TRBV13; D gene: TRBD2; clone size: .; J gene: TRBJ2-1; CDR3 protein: CASSSSGGPEQFF; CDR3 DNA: TGTGCCAGCAGCTCTAGCGGGGGGCCTGAGCAGTTCTTC
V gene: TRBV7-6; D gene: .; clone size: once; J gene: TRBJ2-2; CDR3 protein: CASSLSLVIGELFF; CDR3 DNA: TGTGCCAGCAGCTTATCGCTAGTCATCGGGGAGCTGTTTTTT
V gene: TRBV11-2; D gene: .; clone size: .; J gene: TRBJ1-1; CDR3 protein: CASSSLGGNTEAFF; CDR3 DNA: TGTGCCAGCAGCTCCCTCGGGGGGAACACTGAAGCTTTCTTT
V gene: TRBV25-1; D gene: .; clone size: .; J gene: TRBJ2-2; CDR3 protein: CASSQRTGELFF; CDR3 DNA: TGTGCCAGCAGTCAGCGGACCGGGGAGCTGTTTTTT
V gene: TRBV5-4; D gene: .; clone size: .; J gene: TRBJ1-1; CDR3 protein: CASSLNLEATEAFF; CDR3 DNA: TGTGCCAGCAGCTTGAATTTGGAGGCAACGGAAGCTTTCTTT
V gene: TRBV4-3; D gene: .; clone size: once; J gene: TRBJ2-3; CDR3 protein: CASSQRVGTDTQYF; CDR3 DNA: TGCGCCAGCAGCCAACGGGTGGGCACAGATACGCAGTATTTT
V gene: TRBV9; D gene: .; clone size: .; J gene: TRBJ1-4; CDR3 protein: CASSASGTPTEKLFF; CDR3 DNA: TGTGCCAGCAGCGCGTCCGGGACACCTACTGAAAAACTGTTTTTT
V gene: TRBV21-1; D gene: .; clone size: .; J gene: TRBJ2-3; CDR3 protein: CASSPRVLRDKDTQYF; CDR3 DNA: TGTGCCAGCAGCCCCCGAGTTCTGAGGGATAAAGATACGCAGTATTTT
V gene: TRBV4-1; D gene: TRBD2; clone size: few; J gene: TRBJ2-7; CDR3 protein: CASSQVGGLAGEPYF; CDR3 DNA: TGCGCCAGCAGCCAAGTAGGGGGACTAGCGGGGGAGCCGTACTTC
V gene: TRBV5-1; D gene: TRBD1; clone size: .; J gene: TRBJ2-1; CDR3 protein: CASSPGQTGGNEQFF; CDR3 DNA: TGCGCCAGCAGCCCGGGACAGACAGGGGGCAATGAGCAGTTCTTC
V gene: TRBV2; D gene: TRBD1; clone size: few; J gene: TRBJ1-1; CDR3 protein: CASSELGGGNTEAFF; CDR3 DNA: TGTGCCAGCAGTGAATTAGGGGGCGGGAACACTGAAGCTTTCTTT
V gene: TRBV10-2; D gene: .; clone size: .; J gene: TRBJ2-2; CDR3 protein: CASSEHRSGTGELFF; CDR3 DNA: TGCGCCAGCAGTGAGCACAGGTCAGGCACCGGGGAGCTGTTTTTT
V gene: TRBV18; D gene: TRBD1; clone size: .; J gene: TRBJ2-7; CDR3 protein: CASSPTSGQGRSEQYF; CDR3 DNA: TGTGCCAGCTCACCAACTTCTGGACAGGGTAGATCCGAGCAGTACTTC
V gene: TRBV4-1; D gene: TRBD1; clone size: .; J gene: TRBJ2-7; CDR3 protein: CASSHTRGQGAPYEQYF; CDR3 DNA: TGCGCCAGCAGCCATACAAGGGGACAGGGGGCCCCGTACGAGCAGTACTTC
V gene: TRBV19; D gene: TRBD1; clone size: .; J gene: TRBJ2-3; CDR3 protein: CASSPRQGAGTDTQYF; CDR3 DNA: TGTGCCAGTAGTCCTCGACAGGGAGCCGGCACAGATACGCAGTATTTT
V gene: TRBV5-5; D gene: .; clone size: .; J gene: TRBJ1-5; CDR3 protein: CASSLGGGPNLNQPQHF; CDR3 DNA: TGTGCCAGCAGCTTGGGAGGGGGACCGAATTTAAATCAGCCCCAGCATTTT
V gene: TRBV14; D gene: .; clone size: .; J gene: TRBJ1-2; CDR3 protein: CASSQDPTGNQGGYTF; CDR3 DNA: TGTGCCAGCAGCCAAGATCCAACAGGGAACCAGGGCGGCTACACCTTC
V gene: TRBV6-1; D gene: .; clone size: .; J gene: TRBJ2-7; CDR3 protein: CASTRQYSNYEQYF; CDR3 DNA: TGTGCCAGCACCCGACAGTACTCCAACTACGAGCAGTACTTC
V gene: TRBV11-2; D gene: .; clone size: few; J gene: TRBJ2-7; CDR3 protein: CASSLDFEQYF; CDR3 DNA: TGTGCCAGCAGCTTAGACTTCGAGCAGTACTTC